This TCR beta chain was obtained from a study of blood T cell repertoires in COVID-19. TCRdb's copy holds only in-frame clones and misses some; the assay was immunoSEQ multiplex PCR. The data show some 100,000 clones, around 79% seen once. This CDR3 comprises 13 residues. Germline assignment: CDR1 SGHDN and CDR2 FVKESK. V was clipped by 4 bases and J by 4 bases, with 10 bases between them. Sequenced: peripheral blood. The receptor was isolated from a man in his fifties with acute or convalescent COVID-19. The chain employs TRBV14 and TRBJ1-2; no clear D gene. CDR3 sequence: CASSPKNSYGYTF. Here the CDR3 DNA reads TGTGCCAGCAGCCCTAAGAACTCCTATGGCTACACCTTC.